Here is one T cell receptor (beta chain) with its context. Recruited during active infection, patients (from Seattle) were subsequently followed longitudinally. Clones were read by immunoSEQ multiplex PCR, and TCRdb kept only the in-frame ones, dropping some. The table lists a few hundred thousand clones, over 80% of them singletons, with 10% in the top ten. This sample was taken from a study of blood T cell repertoires in COVID-19. Study overall: Samples came from the United States, Italy and Spain, spanning acute and convalescent COVID-19.

Trimming took 4 bases from V and 7 from J, leaving 20 bases between them. The CDR3 is 16 residues long. The germline CDR1 and CDR2 sequences are MDHEN and SYDVKM. The clonotype comes from a woman in her seventies with COVID-19, enrolled during active disease. V usage is TRBV28 and J usage is TRBJ1-5; possible D gene TRBD1, 5 bases. Sequenced material: peripheral blood. The CDR3, as DNA: TGTGCCAGCAGTTGGCGGGGCAGGGAGGAAGGACAGCCCCAGCATTTT. Translated: CASSWRGREEGQPQHF.